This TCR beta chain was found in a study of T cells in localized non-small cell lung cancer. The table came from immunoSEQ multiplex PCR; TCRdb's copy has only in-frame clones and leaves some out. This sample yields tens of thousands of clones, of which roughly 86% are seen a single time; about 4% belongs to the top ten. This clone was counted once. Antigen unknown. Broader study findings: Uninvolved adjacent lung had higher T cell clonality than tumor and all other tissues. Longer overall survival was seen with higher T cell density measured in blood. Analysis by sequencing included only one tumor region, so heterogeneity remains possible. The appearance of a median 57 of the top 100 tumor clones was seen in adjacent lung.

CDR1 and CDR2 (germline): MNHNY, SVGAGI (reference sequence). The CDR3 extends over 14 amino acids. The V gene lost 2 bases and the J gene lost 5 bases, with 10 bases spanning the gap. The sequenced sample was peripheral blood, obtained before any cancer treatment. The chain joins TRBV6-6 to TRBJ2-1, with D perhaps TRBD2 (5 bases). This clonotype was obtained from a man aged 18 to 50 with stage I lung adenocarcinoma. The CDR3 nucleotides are TGTGCCAGCAGTTACCGGACTGGACACAATGAGCAGTTCTTC. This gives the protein CASSYRTGHNEQFF.